These 28 T cell receptor beta chains share one sample of origin, sequenced in a study of response to subunit inactivated influenza vaccine. From the RT-PCR reads, TCRdb called clonotypes with MiXCR, one entry per CDR3 protein. The sample includes about 500,000 distinct CDR3 sequences, approximately 7.2% of them seen just once. The sample was PBMCs from blood, taken roughly 24 months after vaccination. These receptors came from a man between 50 and 70 years old who received an inactivated influenza vaccine.

This clonotype was seen only a few times. This chain joins TRBV20-1 and TRBJ2-5, with D perhaps given as TRBD1 or TRBD2 (5 bases each). There are 15 residues in the CDR3. Trimming removed 6 bases at V and 5 bases at J, with 22 bases between. Germline lookup yields CDR1 DFQATT and CDR2 SNEGSKA (reference sequence). CDR3 DNA sequence: TGCAGTGCCGTTAGGGACGGAGGTACCGCGGAGACCCAGTACTTC. Residues: CSAVRDGGTAETQYF.

This clonotype was detected ten times or more. The J gene is TRBJ2-7, the V gene TRBV5-1; the D call may be TRBD1 or TRBD2 (5 bases each). Germline assignment: CDR1 SGHRS and CDR2 YFSETQ. Trimming left V 4 bases short and J 8 bases short, with 19 bases between. This CDR3 has 14 amino acids. Here the CDR3 reads CASSTTEGWGKQYF. The CDR3 region has the DNA TGCGCCAGCAGCACAACAGAGGGGTGGGGAAAGCAGTACTTC.

The genes are TRBV19 and TRBJ2-3; 10 positions match TRBD2. The CDR3 loop spans 16 amino acids. The germline V gene has CDR1 LNHDA and CDR2 SQIVND (reference sequence). Unmatched junction bases numbered 6, after V lost 1 base and J lost 5 bases. CDR3 amino acids: CASSIGTSGRGDTQYF. CDR3 bases: TGTGCCAGTAGTATAGGGACTAGCGGTAGGGGAGATACGCAGTATTTT. Full variable domain (missing parts from reference TRBV19 and TRBJ2-3): DGGITQSPKYLFRKEGQNVTLSCEQNLNHDAMYWYRQDPGQGLRLIYYSQIVNDFQKGDIAEGYSVSREKKESFPLTVTSAQKNPTAFYLCASSIGTSGRGDTQYFGPGTRLTVL.

There are a few counts of this clonotype. The chain couples TRBV12-3 or TRBV12-4 to TRBJ2-3; 10 bases are shared with TRBD2. The length of the CDR3 is 15 residues. J was trimmed by 2 bases and V by 6 bases; bases with no gene match: 5. The CDR3 region has the DNA TGTGCCAGCAGACGAGCGGGGGGGCACACAGATACGCAGTATTTT. Translating it yields CASRRAGGHTDTQYF.

This clonotype was seen more than once but under ten times. The chain recombines TRBV5-4 with TRBJ2-5; 8 nucleotides match TRBD2. This CDR3 is 14 amino acids long. CDR1 is SGHNT and CDR2 is YYREEE in the germline V gene (reference sequence). V gave up 4 bases and J gave up 3 bases; unmatched junction bases: 5. The chain's CDR3 is CASSLTSAKETQYF. The CDR3 DNA sequence: TGTGCCAGCAGCCTGACTAGCGCAAAAGAGACCCAGTACTTC. Supplemented by reference TRBV5-4 and TRBJ2-5, the full variable domain reads ETGVTQSPTHLIKTRGQQVTLRCSSQSGHNTVSWYQQALGQGPQFIFQYYREEENGRGNFPPRFSGLQFPNYSSELNVNALELDDSALYLCASSLTSAKETQYFGPGTRLLVL.

This clonotype came up a few times. The rearrangement uses TRBV28 and TRBJ2-7; TRBD2 is a possible D gene (5 bases). CDR3 length: 14 amino acids. The germline gives CDR1 MDHEN, CDR2 SYDVKM. The ends were cut back, 3 bases at V and 4 bases at J, with 13 bases in the middle. This chain's CDR3 is CASSLGDIPYEQYF. The CDR3 DNA follows: TGTGCCAGCAGTTTGGGAGACATACCGTACGAGCAGTACTTC.

This clonotype was found many times. The chain joins TRBV15 to TRBJ2-3; TRBD2 matches 12 bases. CDR3 size: 14 residues. Losses at the gene ends were 8 bases for V and 4 bases for J; bases not matched to a gene: 4. Per germline, CDR1 LNHNV and CDR2 YYDKDF (reference sequence). CDR3 sequence (DNA): TGTGCCACCGGGCTAGCGGGAGGGTCAGATACGCAGTATTTT. Translation gives CATGLAGGSDTQYF.

This clonotype was counted many times. The chain joins TRBV9 to TRBJ2-1; no clear D. V lost 0 bases and J 4 bases, leaving 8 bases between the germline ends. This CDR3 is built from 14 residues. CDR1 and CDR2 from the germline V gene are SGDLS and YYNGEE. The CDR3 sequence is CASSVAGLYNEQFF. The CDR3 DNA sequence: TGTGCCAGCAGCGTAGCCGGGTTGTACAATGAGCAGTTCTTC.

The chain has TRBV10-2 and TRBJ1-6, with 10 nucleotides matching TRBD1. The germline gives CDR1 WSHSY, CDR2 SAAADI. The V segment lost 9 bases and the J segment 4 bases; nucleotides outside the gene matches: 9. CDR3 size: 16 residues. CDR3 in DNA: TGCGCCAGGCCGGCGGGACAGGGGTATTATAATTCACCCCTCCACTTT. Translation gives CARPAGQGYYNSPLHF.

This clonotype came up a few times. The chain combines TRBV12-3 or TRBV12-4 with TRBJ1-4, with 7 bases lining up with TRBD1. V shed 5 bases, J shed 7 bases, and the junction held 10 bases outside the gene matches. This CDR3 has 15 residues. CDR3 residues: CASSGATGTGEKLFF. The CDR3 nucleotides are TGTGCCAGCAGTGGGGCGACAGGGACCGGTGAAAAACTGTTTTTT.

In this sample, this clonotype turned up many times. The junction does not match germline at one end; this may be a read error. The rearrangement joins TRBV7-2 to TRBJ2-1; maybe TRBD2 (8 bases). CDR1 is SGHTA, CDR2 FQGNSA, per germline. The CDR3 extends over 14 amino acids. CDR3 loop: CASSSQARGGQSTF. DNA for the CDR3: TGTGCCAGCAGCTCCCAAGCCCGGGGGGGACAGTCAACCTTC.

This clonotype was recorded many times. The chain is built from TRBV12-3 or TRBV12-4 and TRBJ1-5, with unresolved D. This CDR3 has 14 residues. V was shortened by 6 bases and J by 4 bases, with 13 bases between the two germline ends. The CDR3, as DNA: TGTGCCAGCAGCCCCCCGGGGTCGAATCAGCCCCAGCATTTT. Its translation is CASSPPGSNQPQHF.

In this sample, this clonotype turned up many times. The rearrangement joins TRBV11-2 to TRBJ2-1; 7 positions agree with TRBD2. The V gene's germline CDR1 is SGHAT and CDR2 FQNNGV. V lost 4 bases, J lost 0 bases, and 9 bases stayed unmatched. CDR3 length: 17 residues. The CDR3 is CASSSQTSSSSYNEQFF. The CDR3 DNA reads as TGTGCCAGCAGCTCCCAGACTAGCTCGAGCTCCTACAATGAGCAGTTCTTC. Variable domain in full (rest from reference TRBV11-2 and TRBJ2-1): EAGVAQSPRYKIIEKRQSVAFWCNPISGHATLYWYQQILGQGPKLLIQFQNNGVVDDSQLPKDRFSAERLKGVDSTLKIQPAKLEDSAVYLCASSSQTSSSSYNEQFFGPGTRLTVL.

The rearrangement uses TRBV20-1 and TRBJ2-5; tentative D call: TRBD2 (5 bases). V lost 0 bases and J lost 2, with 13 bases in between. In germline, CDR1 is DFQATT, CDR2 SNEGSKA (reference sequence). The CDR3 spans 15 residues. CDR3 in amino acids: CSARDTNSGQETQYF. The CDR3 DNA reads TGCAGTGCTAGAGATACTAATTCGGGACAAGAGACCCAGTACTTC.

In its sample, this clonotype was seen many times. The chain uses TRBV7-8 and TRBJ1-5; D gene uncertain. Trimming took off 1 base at V and 2 bases at J, with 12 bases between the two ends. Germline values: CDR1 SGHVS, CDR2 FQNEAQ. This CDR3 comprises 16 residues. DNA for the CDR3: TGTGCCAGCAGCTTAGAACCAAGTTATGGCAATCAGCCCCAGCATTTT. This gives the protein CASSLEPSYGNQPQHF.

This clonotype was counted ten times or more. This chain links TRBV6-2 or TRBV6-3 with TRBJ2-2; D is ambiguous. Looked up from germline, CDR1 is MNHEY and CDR2 is SVGEGT. CDR3 length equals 13 residues. The V end lost 5 bases, the J end lost 6 bases, and 10 bases lay between the germline ends. The CDR3 bases are TGTGCCAGCAGTCCATCGAAGCCCGGGGAGCTGTTTTTT. Translated, it gives CASSPSKPGELFF.

This clonotype was observed a handful of times. As DNA, the CDR3 is TGTGCCAGCAGTCTCGGAGTGTTTAGTCGGAATGAGCAGTTCTTC. This sequence encodes CASSLGVFSRNEQFF. V and J are TRBV12-3 or TRBV12-4 and TRBJ2-1; unclear D gene. V lost 5 bases, J lost 7 bases, and 18 bases lay in between. The CDR3 loop spans 15 amino acids.

The chain uses TRBV5-4 and TRBJ2-6, with D possibly called TRBD1 or TRBD2 (5 bases each). The CDR3 runs 16 residues. The germline V and J ends were trimmed by 1 base and 4 bases, with 12 bases remaining between them. Looked up from germline, CDR1 is SGHNT and CDR2 is YYREEE (reference sequence). The CDR3 region is CASSLRTGPGANVLTF. The CDR3 bases are TGTGCCAGCAGCTTGCGGACGGGGCCCGGGGCCAACGTCCTGACTTTC.

This clonotype showed up just a few times. The chain employs TRBV11-2 and TRBJ1-1; a weak D match, TRBD1 (5 bases). This CDR3 comprises 13 residues. Germline CDR1 is SGHAT and CDR2 is FQNNGV. The ends were cut back, 2 bases at V and 4 bases at J, with 8 bases in the middle. CDR3 nucleotides: TGTGCCAGCAGCTTACACAGGACCACTGAAGCTTTCTTT. As protein: CASSLHRTTEAFF.

J is TRBJ2-7 and V is TRBV20-1, with D possibly TRBD1 on 6 matching bases. Trimming left V 5 bases short and J 7 bases short, with 27 bases between. Germline values: CDR1 DFQATT, CDR2 SNEGSKA (reference sequence). The CDR3 contains 16 residues. The CDR3 loop reads CSADRIEPGQSWEQYF. DNA of the CDR3: TGCAGTGCTGACAGAATAGAACCGGGACAATCGTGGGAGCAGTACTTC.

The chain couples TRBV5-1 to TRBJ2-7, with 12 bases aligning to TRBD2. Germline V lookup: CDR1 SGHRS, CDR2 YFSETQ. Trimming cost V 3 bases and J 2 bases; bases outside gene matches: 9. The CDR3 spans 17 residues. The CDR3, as DNA: TGCGCCAGCAGCTCTACGACTAGCGGGAGCCCCCCCTACGAGCAGTACTTC. Its translation is CASSSTTSGSPPYEQYF.

This clonotype was detected many times. This chain links TRBV7-6 with TRBJ2-2; 7 bases fit TRBD1. The V gene's germline CDR1 is SGHVS and CDR2 FNYEAQ. J was trimmed by 3 bases and V by 3 bases; bases with no gene match: 13. This CDR3 has 18 amino acids. The CDR3 region is CASSFPRLPQGYTGELFF. CDR3 bases: TGTGCCAGCAGCTTCCCGAGGCTACCACAGGGGTACACCGGGGAGCTGTTTTTT.

This clonotype was counted a few times. This sequence joins TRBV7-9 and TRBJ2-7, with D possibly being TRBD2 (6 bases). V was cut by 4 bases and J by 4 bases, with 17 bases left in between. The CDR3 extends over 15 amino acids. Germline values: CDR1 SEHNR, CDR2 FQNEAQ (reference sequence). The DNA for the CDR3 is TGTGCCAGCAGCTCAGGGCCGGCAGGGAGGTACGAGCAGTACTTC. It is translated as CASSSGPAGRYEQYF.

The chain links TRBV12-3 or TRBV12-4 to TRBJ1-5; D not certain. The CDR3 length is 14 residues. The V and J ends lost 1 base and 3 bases respectively, with 7 bases between them. CDR3 sequence (DNA): TGTGCCAGCAGTTTAGGTCAGCACAATCAGCCCCAGCATTTT. Translated: CASSLGQHNQPQHF.

In its sample, this clonotype was seen many times. The V call is TRBV29-1, the J call TRBJ2-1, with TRBD1 identical over 11 bases. Germline V gives CDR1 SQVTM, CDR2 ANQGSEA. The J segment lost 7 bases and the V segment lost 4 bases, leaving 3 bases of the junction unmatched. CDR3 length equals 13 residues. Here the CDR3 reads CSVGGTGGNEQFF. The CDR3 nucleotides read TGCAGCGTTGGGGGGACAGGGGGGAATGAGCAGTTCTTC.

The J gene is TRBJ1-2, the V gene TRBV6-5, with TRBD1 matching over 7 bases. CDR1 is MNHEY and CDR2 is SVGAGI in the germline V gene. This CDR3 spans 17 amino acids. V trimming: 0 bases; J trimming: 8 bases; junction bases outside the gene matches: 15. This CDR3 reads CASSYSGSFWQGVGYTF. Here the CDR3 DNA reads TGTGCCAGCAGTTACTCTGGGAGTTTCTGGCAGGGGGTCGGCTACACCTTC.

J is TRBJ2-2 and V is TRBV27; TRBD1 matches 8 bases. The junction had 10 bases not matched to a gene; V was cut back by 5 bases and J by 5 bases. The germline gives CDR1 MNHEY, CDR2 SMNVEV (reference sequence). The CDR3 has 16 residues. CDR3 DNA: TGTGCCAGCAGTCCTTATCGACAGGGGATGACCGGGGAGCTGTTTTTT. This translates into CASSPYRQGMTGELFF.

V and J are TRBV6-1 and TRBJ2-4; D is perhaps TRBD2 (5 bases). The CDR3 is made up of 16 amino acids. Deletions cut 5 bases from V and 0 bases from J, with 14 bases between. The germline CDR1 and CDR2 sequences are MNHNS and SASEGT. The CDR3 sequence is CASSPGSEIAKNIQYF. The CDR3 bases are TGTGCCAGCAGTCCGGGTAGCGAGATAGCCAAAAACATTCAGTACTTC.